One T cell receptor beta chain is described in this entry. The antigen remains unidentified. Germline trimming cut 5 bases from V and 3 bases from J; bases unmatched to any gene: 3. CDR3 length: 13 residues. Germline CDR1 and CDR2: MNHEY and SVGAGI. On average about 100,000 T cells per donor were immunosequenced. Produced via immunoSEQ multiplex PCR; TCRdb's table is partial and in-frame only. The sample yields tens of thousands of clones, 85% to 95% seen once. This record belongs to a study of T cells in tuberculosis. General study points: Smaller alpha distances in active tuberculosis partly reflected shorter CDR3-alpha lengths.

The sequencing input was PBMCs. The receptor's source is a donor aged 5 to 30 with latent tuberculosis or without tuberculosis infection. The chain has TRBV6-5 and TRBJ1-2, with 7 nucleotides matching TRBD1. The CDR3 loop is CASSPTGDYGYTF. The CDR3 DNA follows: TGTGCCAGCAGTCCTACAGGGGACTATGGCTACACCTTC.